The clone carrying this TCR beta chain was seen a few times. This sample stems from a study of human T cells and chemical hapten exposure. The CDR3 contains 16 residues. Germline V gives CDR1 MNHEY, CDR2 SVGAGI. J was trimmed by 4 bases and V by 2 bases; bases with no gene match: 5. Time point indicated: patch test 2, 6 weeks after DPC sensitization. Specified treatment: therapeutic diphenylcyclopropenone sensitization with weekly scalp DPC. It was from unfractionated whole blood that total RNA was extracted. Separate cDNA molecules received unique molecular identifiers, which the library attached to them. One entry per CDR3 protein, called by TCRdb with MiXCR from the RACE reads. The sample records about 350,000 distinct CDR3 sequences, roughly 6.3% being singletons.

This chain links TRBV6-5 with TRBJ2-3; 11 positions agree with TRBD2. This TCR came from a woman aged 18-29 years with alopecia areata. Some clones in this sample may be carry-over from other donors' samples. The material sequenced was whole blood, taken in connection with sensitization to the hapten diphenylcyclopropenone (DPC). The CDR3, as DNA: TGTGCCAGCAGTTACGGGGTAGCGGGGGGGGCAGATACGCAGTATTTT. Translation: CASSYGVAGGADTQYF.